The 21 T cell receptor beta chains reported below all come from one sample, sequenced in a study of blood T cell repertoires in COVID-19. Assay used: immunoSEQ multiplex PCR; TCRdb lists only in-frame clones, some missing. This table has fewer than 200,000 clones, around four fifths appearing once. Sequencing used peripheral blood. All receptors derive from a man between 65 and 79 years old with acute or convalescent COVID-19.

The chain is built from TRBV15 and TRBJ1-5, with D perhaps matching TRBD1 (5 bases). Between the trimmed V and J ends, which lost 0 bases and 3 bases, there was a span of 9 bases. The CDR3 is 15 residues long. Per the germline V gene, CDR1 is LNHNV and CDR2 is YYDKDF (reference sequence). The CDR3 DNA is TGTGCCACCAGCAGAGAAACAGGCGCCAATCAGCCCCAGCATTTT. Encoded protein: CATSRETGANQPQHF.

The CDR3 DNA is TGCAGTGTTTCACAGGGCTACGAGCAGTACTTC. This sequence encodes CSVSQGYEQYF. The genes are TRBV20-1 and TRBJ2-7; tentative D call: TRBD1 (6 bases). V was cut by 7 bases and J by 3 bases, with 10 bases left in between. This CDR3 has 11 residues. CDR1 is DFQATT and CDR2 is SNEGSKA in the germline V gene (reference sequence).

The chain carries TRBV18 and TRBJ2-1; 12 bases fit TRBD2. Losses at the gene ends were 0 bases for V and 7 bases for J; bases not matched to a gene: 4. The CDR3 is 16 amino acids. In germline, CDR1 is KGHSH, CDR2 LQKENI. CDR3 sequence reads: CASSPPTGLAGNEQFF. CDR3 DNA sequence: TGTGCCAGCTCACCACCTACGGGACTAGCGGGTAATGAGCAGTTCTTC.

The chain is built from TRBV7-9 and TRBJ2-7; D not certain. Germline V gene lookup returns CDR1 SEHNR and CDR2 FQNEAQ (reference sequence). V lost 5 bases and J 1 base, leaving 6 bases between the germline ends. The CDR3 contains 12 residues. CDR3 nucleotides: TGTGCCAGCAGCCGAGGATCCTACGAGCAGTACTTC. It yields the protein CASSRGSYEQYF.

The chain has TRBV30 and TRBJ2-3; a weak D match, TRBD2 (6 bases). The germline V gene has CDR1 GTSNPN and CDR2 SVGIG (reference sequence). The V end was cut by 3 bases, the J end by 8 bases, with 12 bases between. The CDR3 length is 12 residues. CDR3 bases: TGTGCCTGGAGGTTCGGGGGAGGTACGCAGTATTTT. Translated: CAWRFGGGTQYF.

This chain uses TRBV6-5 with TRBJ2-5; D unclear. Trimming shortened V by 0 bases and J by 4 bases, and 12 bases separated the two germline ends. The CDR3 extends over 15 amino acids. Germline V gene data show CDR1 as MNHEY and CDR2 as SVGAGI. CDR3 amino acids: CASSYSNSPRETQYF. The DNA of the CDR3 is TGTGCCAGCAGTTACTCGAATTCCCCCAGAGAGACCCAGTACTTC.

The chain couples TRBV5-1 to TRBJ1-3; 7 nucleotides match TRBD1. The trim removed 4 bases at V and 0 bases at J, leaving 4 bases unmatched. The CDR3 is 15 amino acids. Germline CDR1 SGHRS, CDR2 YFSETQ. The CDR3 DNA is TGCGCCAGCAGCCCCGGGACAGTCTCTGGAAACACCATATATTTT. It yields the protein CASSPGTVSGNTIYF.

This clone has just a few counts. The rearrangement links TRBV6-2 or TRBV6-3 to TRBJ2-7; 8 bases map to TRBD1. Germline CDR1 MNHEY, CDR2 SVGEGT. V shed 5 bases and J 6 bases; nucleotides not matched to a gene: 9. The CDR3 runs 14 residues. CDR3 coding DNA: TGTGCCAGCAGTGCGGACAGGGTGATCGTCGAGCAGTACTTC. Translated, it gives CASSADRVIVEQYF.

Worth noting for this clone: One end of the junction varies from germline; a read error may be responsible. The chain uses TRBV7-7 and TRBJ2-3; 7 bases are a match to TRBD1. CDR1 and CDR2 from the germline V gene are SSHAT and FNYEAQ (reference sequence). The CDR3 has 15 amino acids. CDR3 protein: CASSLGQIDTDTQYF. DNA for the CDR3: TGTGCTAGCAGCTTGGGACAGATTGACACAGATACGCAGTATTTT.

The gene calls are TRBV6-2 or TRBV6-3 and TRBJ2-3; a possible D gene is TRBD2 (6 bases). This CDR3 contains 16 residues. CDR1 and CDR2 from the germline V gene are MNHEY and SVGEGT. V gave up 0 bases and J gave up 5 bases, with 15 bases separating them. This CDR3 reads CASSYSRGGGVDTQYF. CDR3 nucleotide sequence: TGTGCCAGCAGTTACTCCCGTGGGGGAGGTGTAGATACGCAGTATTTT.

The chain employs TRBV19 and TRBJ2-1; 8 bases map to TRBD1. The CDR3 contains 13 residues. Germline trimming cut 8 bases from V and 10 bases from J; bases unmatched to any gene: 10. Per germline, CDR1 LNHDA and CDR2 SQIVND (reference sequence). DNA of the CDR3: TGTGCCAGTCGACAGGGGTCTGGTCCGGAGCAGTTCTTC. Protein sequence: CASRQGSGPEQFF.

The chain couples TRBV5-6 to TRBJ1-2; 8 positions match TRBD1. V dropped 4 bases and J dropped 2; count of bases not matched to a gene: 4. The CDR3 has 14 amino acids. Germline V gives CDR1 SGHDT, CDR2 YYEEEE. The CDR3 DNA reads TGTGCCAGCAGCGGGGGGACAGGCAACTATGGCTACACCTTC. It translates to CASSGGTGNYGYTF.

The rearrangement joins TRBV4-1 to TRBJ2-7; 8 bases agree with TRBD2. The CDR3 runs to 16 residues. Germline CDR1 is MGHRA and CDR2 is YSYEKL. Trimming removed 4 bases from V and 0 bases from J; junction bases left unmatched: 8. For the CDR3, the DNA is TGCGCCAGCAGCCCCGTTCTCGGGGGGGGCTCCTACGAGCAGTACTTC. This sequence encodes CASSPVLGGGSYEQYF.

V and J are TRBV24-1 and TRBJ2-5; TRBD2 matches at 9 bases. Losses at the gene ends were 4 bases for V and 5 bases for J; bases not matched to a gene: 7. Germline lookup yields CDR1 KGHDR and CDR2 SFDVKD. This CDR3 contains 15 residues. In DNA, the CDR3 is TGTGCCACCAGTGACCCGGGACTAGCCGGCGAGACCCAGTACTTC. This encodes CATSDPGLAGETQYF.

This clone was seen once. The CDR3 does not close with the conserved phenylalanine or tryptophan, likely indicating a read error. No DNA is shown, since the ends of the CDR3 on it are uncertain; the CDR3 is the one TCRdb lists. The J gene is TRBJ2-7, the V gene TRBV21-1; the D call TRBD1 from the table was never checked on the DNA. TRBV21-1 has pseudogene status. Termini included, the CDR3 measures 17 amino acids. The CDR3 protein is CASSKAVRRGQGPVADL.

The chain carries TRBV5-1 and TRBJ2-2; 9 nucleotides align to TRBD2. The CDR3 loop spans 16 amino acids. Trimming removed 4 bases from V and 5 bases from J; junction bases left unmatched: 9. Germline-derived CDR1 and CDR2 are SGHRS and YFSETQ. The CDR3, as DNA: TGCGCCAGCAGCACCCGGACTAGCGTGGGTACCGGGGAGCTGTTTTTT. As protein: CASSTRTSVGTGELFF.

The J gene is TRBJ2-7, the V gene TRBV7-8; D not resolved. The germline V and J ends were trimmed by 5 bases and 9 bases, with 23 bases remaining between them. Germline loops: CDR1 SGHVS, CDR2 FQNEAQ. The CDR3 spans 15 residues. The CDR3 DNA reads as TGTGCCAGCAGCCCTCAAGGCGGCAGAGATACGAGGCAGTACTTC. This sequence encodes CASSPQGGRDTRQYF.

This sequence joins TRBV7-2 and TRBJ2-7; D might be TRBD2 (6 bases). The germline V and J ends were trimmed by 2 bases and 1 base, with 12 bases remaining between them. Germline CDR1 is SGHTA and CDR2 is FQGNSA. This CDR3 region has 15 residues. CDR3 loop: CASSLWRGGSYEQYF. The CDR3 nucleotides are TGTGCCAGCAGCTTATGGAGGGGAGGTTCCTACGAGCAGTACTTC.

The CDR3 DNA sequence: TGTGCCACCCTAGCCACAGCCCCCTACGAGCAGTACTTC. Amino acid sequence: CATLATAPYEQYF. The genes are TRBV28 and TRBJ2-7; possible D gene TRBD2, 5 bases. CDR3 size: 13 residues. The germline CDR1 and CDR2 sequences are MDHEN and SYDVKM. V lost 10 bases and J lost 2, with 15 bases in between.

This chain links TRBV18 with TRBJ2-1; TRBD1 matches at 8 bases. J lost 5 bases, V lost 6 bases, and 9 bases had no gene match. Germline CDR1 reads KGHSH; CDR2 reads LQKENI. The CDR3 runs to 15 residues. The chain's CDR3 is CASSNRGRRHNEQFF. In nucleotides, the CDR3 is TGTGCCAGCTCTAACAGGGGGAGGAGGCACAATGAGCAGTTCTTC.

The V gene is TRBV6-1, the J gene TRBJ2-1; maybe TRBD1 (6 bases). Trimming left V 2 bases short and J 0 bases short, with 8 bases between. Per germline, CDR1 MNHNS and CDR2 SASEGT. The CDR3 is 15 residues long. CDR3 in amino acids: CASSERDNSYNEQFF. CDR3 coding DNA: TGTGCCAGCAGTGAACGGGACAACTCCTACAATGAGCAGTTCTTC.